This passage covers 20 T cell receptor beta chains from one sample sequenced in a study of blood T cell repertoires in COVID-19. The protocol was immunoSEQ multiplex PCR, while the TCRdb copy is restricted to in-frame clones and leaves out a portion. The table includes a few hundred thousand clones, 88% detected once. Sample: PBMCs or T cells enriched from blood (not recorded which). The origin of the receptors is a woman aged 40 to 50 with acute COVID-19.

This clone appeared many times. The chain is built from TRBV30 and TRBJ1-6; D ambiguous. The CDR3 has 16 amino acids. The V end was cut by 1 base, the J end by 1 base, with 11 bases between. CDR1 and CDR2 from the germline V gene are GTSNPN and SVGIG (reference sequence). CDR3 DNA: TGTGCCTGGAGTGGAAACAATTGGTCCTATAATTCACCCCTCCACTTT. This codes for CAWSGNNWSYNSPLHF.

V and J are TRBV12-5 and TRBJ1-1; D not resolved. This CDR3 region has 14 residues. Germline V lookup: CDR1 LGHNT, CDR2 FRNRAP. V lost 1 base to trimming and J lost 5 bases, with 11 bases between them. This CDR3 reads CASGLGGVGTEAFF. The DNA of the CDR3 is TGTGCTAGTGGTTTGGGGGGAGTAGGAACTGAAGCTTTCTTT.

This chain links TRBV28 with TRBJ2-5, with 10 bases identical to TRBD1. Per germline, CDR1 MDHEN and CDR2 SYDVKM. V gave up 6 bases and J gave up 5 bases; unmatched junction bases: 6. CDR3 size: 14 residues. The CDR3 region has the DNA TGTGCCAGCAGCTCGACAGGGGGCAAGGAGACCCAGTACTTC. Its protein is CASSSTGGKETQYF.

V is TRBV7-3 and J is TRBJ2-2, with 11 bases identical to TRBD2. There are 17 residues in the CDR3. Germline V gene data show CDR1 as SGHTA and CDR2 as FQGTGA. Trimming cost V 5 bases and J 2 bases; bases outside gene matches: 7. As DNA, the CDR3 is TGTGCCAGCAGCCAAAGGGGACTAGCGGTTAACACCGGGGAGCTGTTTTTT. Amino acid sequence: CASSQRGLAVNTGELFF.

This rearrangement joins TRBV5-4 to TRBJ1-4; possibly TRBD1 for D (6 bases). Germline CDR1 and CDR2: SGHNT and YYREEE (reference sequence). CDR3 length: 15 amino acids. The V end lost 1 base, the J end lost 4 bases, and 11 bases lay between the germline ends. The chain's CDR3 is CASSLTGSVNEKLFF. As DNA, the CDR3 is TGTGCCAGCAGCTTGACAGGGTCGGTTAATGAAAAACTGTTTTTT.

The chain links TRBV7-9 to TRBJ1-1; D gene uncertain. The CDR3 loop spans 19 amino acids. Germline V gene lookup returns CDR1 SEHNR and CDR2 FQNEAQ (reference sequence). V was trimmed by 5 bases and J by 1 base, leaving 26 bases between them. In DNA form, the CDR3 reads TGTGCCAGCAGCCCCTTAACGAATGTGAGAGGAGTAGGGAACACTGAAGCTTTCTTT. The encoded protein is CASSPLTNVRGVGNTEAFF. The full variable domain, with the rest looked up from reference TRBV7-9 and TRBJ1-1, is DTGVSQNPRHKITKRGQNVTFRCDPISEHNRLYWYRQTLGQGPEFLTYFQNEAQLEKSRLLSDRFSAERPKGSFSTLEIQRTEQGDSAMYLCASSPLTNVRGVGNTEAFFGQGTRLTVV.

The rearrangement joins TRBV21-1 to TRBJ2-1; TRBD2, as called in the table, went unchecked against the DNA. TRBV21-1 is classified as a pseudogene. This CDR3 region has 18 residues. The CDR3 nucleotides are TGTGCCAGCAGCAAAGGAAAGGGAGGGTTGGGGGCCTACAATGAGCAGTTCTTC. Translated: CASSKGKGGLGAYNEQFF.

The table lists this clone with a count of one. CDR3 in amino acids: CASSLWATANQPQHF. The CDR3, as DNA: TGTGCCAGCAGTTTATGGGCTACAGCCAATCAGCCCCAGCATTTT. The chain combines TRBV27 with TRBJ1-5, with unresolved D. This CDR3 region has 15 residues. CDR1 is MNHEY, CDR2 SMNVEV, per germline (reference sequence). The germline V and J ends were trimmed by 1 base and 3 bases, with 10 bases remaining between them.

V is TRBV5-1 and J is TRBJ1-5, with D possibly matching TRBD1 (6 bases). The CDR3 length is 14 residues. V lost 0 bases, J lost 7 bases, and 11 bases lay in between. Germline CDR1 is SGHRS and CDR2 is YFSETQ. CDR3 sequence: CASSLAGDKQPQHF. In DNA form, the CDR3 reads TGCGCCAGCAGCTTGGCCGGGGACAAACAGCCCCAGCATTTT.

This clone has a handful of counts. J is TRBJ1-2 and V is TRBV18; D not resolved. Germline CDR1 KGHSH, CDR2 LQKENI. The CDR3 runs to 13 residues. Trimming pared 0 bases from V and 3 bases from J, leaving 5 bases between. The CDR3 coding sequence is TGTGCCAGCTCACCACCTTCGTACTATGGCTACACCTTC. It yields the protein CASSPPSYYGYTF. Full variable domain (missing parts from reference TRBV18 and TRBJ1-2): NAGVMQNPRHLVRRRGQEARLRCSPMKGHSHVYWYRQLPEEGLKFMVYLQKENIIDESGMPKERFSAEFPKEGPSILRIQQVVRGDSAAYFCASSPPSYYGYTFGSGTRLTVV.

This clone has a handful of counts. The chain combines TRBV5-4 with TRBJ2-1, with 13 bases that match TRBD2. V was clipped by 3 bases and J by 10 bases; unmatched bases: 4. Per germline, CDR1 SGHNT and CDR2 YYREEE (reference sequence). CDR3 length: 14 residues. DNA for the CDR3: TGTGCCAGCAGCTCGGGACTAGCGGGAAGGGAGCAGTTCTTC. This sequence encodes CASSSGLAGREQFF. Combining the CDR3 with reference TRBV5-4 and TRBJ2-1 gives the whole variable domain ETGVTQSPTHLIKTRGQQVTLRCSSQSGHNTVSWYQQALGQGPQFIFQYYREEENGRGNFPPRFSGLQFPNYSSELNVNALELDDSALYLCASSSGLAGREQFFGPGTRLTVL.

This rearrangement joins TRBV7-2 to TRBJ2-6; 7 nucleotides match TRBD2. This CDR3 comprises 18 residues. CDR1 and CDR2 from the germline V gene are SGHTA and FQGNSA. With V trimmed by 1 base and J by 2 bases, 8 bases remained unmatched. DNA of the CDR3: TGTGCCAGCAGCTTAGGCGGGAGCTCCTTGACTGGGGCCAACGTCCTGACTTTC. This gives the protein CASSLGGSSLTGANVLTF. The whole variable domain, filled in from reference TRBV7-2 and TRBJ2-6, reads GAGVSQSPSNKVTEKGKDVELRCDPISGHTALYWYRQSLGQGLEFLIYFQGNSAPDKSGLPSDRFSAERTGGSVSTLTIQRTQQEDSAVYLCASSLGGSSLTGANVLTFGAGSRLTVL.

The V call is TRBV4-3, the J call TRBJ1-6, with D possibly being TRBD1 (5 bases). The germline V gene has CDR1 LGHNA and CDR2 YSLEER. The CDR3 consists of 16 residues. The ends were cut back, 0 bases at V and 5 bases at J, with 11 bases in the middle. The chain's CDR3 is CASSQDSGGNNSPLHF. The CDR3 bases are TGCGCCAGCAGCCAAGATTCCGGGGGTAATAATTCACCCCTCCACTTT.

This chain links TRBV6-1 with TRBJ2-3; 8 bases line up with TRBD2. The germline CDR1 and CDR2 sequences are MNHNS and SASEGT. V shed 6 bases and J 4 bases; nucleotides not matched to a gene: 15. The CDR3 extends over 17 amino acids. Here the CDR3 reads CASRETGLDIGADTQYF. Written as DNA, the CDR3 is TGTGCCAGCAGGGAAACGGGACTAGACATTGGTGCAGATACGCAGTATTTT.

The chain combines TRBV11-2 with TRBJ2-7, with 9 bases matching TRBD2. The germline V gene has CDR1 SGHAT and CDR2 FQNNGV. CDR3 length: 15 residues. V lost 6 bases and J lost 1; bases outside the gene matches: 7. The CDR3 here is CASRSLREGSYEQYF. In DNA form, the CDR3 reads TGTGCCAGCAGAAGTTTGCGGGAGGGGTCCTACGAGCAGTACTTC.

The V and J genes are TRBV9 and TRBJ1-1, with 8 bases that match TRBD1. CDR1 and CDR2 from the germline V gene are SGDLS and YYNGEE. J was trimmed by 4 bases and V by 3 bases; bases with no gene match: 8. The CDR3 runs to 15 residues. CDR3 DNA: TGTGCCAGCAGCGGAACCAGGGGGCTGGTCACTGAAGCTTTCTTT. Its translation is CASSGTRGLVTEAFF.

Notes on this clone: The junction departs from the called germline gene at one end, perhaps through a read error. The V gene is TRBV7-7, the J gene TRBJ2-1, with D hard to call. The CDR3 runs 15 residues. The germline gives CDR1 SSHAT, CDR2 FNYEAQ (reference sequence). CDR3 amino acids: CASSLRGSSYNEQFF. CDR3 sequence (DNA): TGTGCTAGCAGCTTACGCGGAAGCTCCTACAATGAGCAGTTCTTC.

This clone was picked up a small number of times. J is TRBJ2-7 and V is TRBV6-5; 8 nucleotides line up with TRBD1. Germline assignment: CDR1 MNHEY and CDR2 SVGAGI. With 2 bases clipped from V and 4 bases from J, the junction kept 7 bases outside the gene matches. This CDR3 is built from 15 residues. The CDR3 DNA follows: TGTGCCAGCAGTTACACTTACAACAGGGGGTACGAGCAGTACTTC. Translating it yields CASSYTYNRGYEQYF.

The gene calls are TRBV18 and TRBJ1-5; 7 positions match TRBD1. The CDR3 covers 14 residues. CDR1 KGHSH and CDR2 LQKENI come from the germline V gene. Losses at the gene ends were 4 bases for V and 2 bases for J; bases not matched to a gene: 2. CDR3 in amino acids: CASSQTGGNQPQHF. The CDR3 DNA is TGTGCCAGCTCACAAACAGGGGGCAATCAGCCCCAGCATTTT.

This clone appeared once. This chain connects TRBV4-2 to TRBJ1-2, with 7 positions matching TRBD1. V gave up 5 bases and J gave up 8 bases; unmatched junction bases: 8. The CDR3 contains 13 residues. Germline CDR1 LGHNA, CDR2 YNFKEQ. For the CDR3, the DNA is TGTGCCAGCAGCGTCACAGGGGCGCCAGGCTACACCTTC. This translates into CASSVTGAPGYTF.